Presented here are 30 T cell receptor beta chains from one specimen sequenced in a study of blood T cell repertoires in COVID-19 (dated by TCRdb to about 2020). The library was generated by the immunoSEQ multiplex PCR assay. The immuneACCESS repertoire file appears here via TCRdb, limited to in-frame rearrangements. These files lack a portion of the clones; in checked studies, under half of the deficit traces to unresolved V genes, and the cause of the others is not known. The sample table contains about 47,000 clones; only one count was recorded for roughly four fifths of them. 26% of the sample is in the top ten clones. The sequenced sample consisted of peripheral blood. The receptors originated from a woman older than 75 with COVID-19, enrolled during active disease.

The rearrangement joins TRBV7-2 to TRBJ2-3; TRBD2 is a possible D gene (6 bases). The V end was cut by 5 bases, the J end by 2 bases, with 11 bases between. CDR1 is SGHTA and CDR2 is FQGNSA in the germline V gene. CDR3 length equals 14 residues. In DNA, the CDR3 is TGTGCCAGCAGCCCCGGGACTTACACAGATACGCAGTATTTT. As protein: CASSPGTYTDTQYF.

The CDR3 region is CASSVGPRGELFF. CDR3 sequence (DNA): TGTGCCAGCAGCGTAGGGCCCAGGGGGGAGCTGTTTTTT. J is TRBJ2-2 and V is TRBV9; D ambiguous. Deletions cut 0 bases from V and 8 bases from J, with 8 bases between. Germline V CDR1 and CDR2: SGDLS, YYNGEE. This CDR3 contains 13 residues. The full variable domain, its missing parts supplied by reference TRBV9 and TRBJ2-2, is DSGVTQTPKHLITATGQRVTLRCSPRSGDLSVYWYQQSLDQGLQFLIQYYNGEERAKGNILERFSAQQFPDLHSELNLSSLELGDSALYFCASSVGPRGELFFGEGSRLTVL.

The rearrangement uses TRBV18 and TRBJ2-2, with D uncertain. CDR1 KGHSH and CDR2 LQKENI come from the germline V gene. The CDR3 is 15 residues long. Trimming removed 3 bases at V and 0 bases at J, with 8 bases between. For the CDR3, the DNA is TGTGCCAGCTCACCTTACAGAGCGAACACCGGGGAGCTGTTTTTT. Translation: CASSPYRANTGELFF.

The chain links TRBV19 to TRBJ2-3, with a tentative D call TRBD1 (6 bases). The CDR3 extends over 14 amino acids. The V end was cut by 8 bases, the J end by 2 bases, with 14 bases between. Looked up from germline, CDR1 is LNHDA and CDR2 is SQIVND (reference sequence). The CDR3 DNA sequence: TGTGCCAGTGGGATGGGACAAAACACAGATACGCAGTATTTT. Translation gives CASGMGQNTDTQYF. Supplemented by reference TRBV19 and TRBJ2-3, the full variable domain reads DGGITQSPKYLFRKEGQNVTLSCEQNLNHDAMYWYRQDPGQGLRLIYYSQIVNDFQKGDIAEGYSVSREKKESFPLTVTSAQKNPTAFYLCASGMGQNTDTQYFGPGTRLTVL.

The chain has TRBV7-9 and TRBJ2-1; 11 nucleotides line up with TRBD2. This CDR3 comprises 16 residues. Looked up from germline, CDR1 is SEHNR and CDR2 is FQNEAQ (reference sequence). J lost 5 bases, V lost 5 bases, and 8 bases had no gene match. This chain's CDR3 is CASSPVGTSGNNEQFF. The CDR3 nucleotides read TGTGCCAGCAGCCCAGTTGGGACTAGCGGTAACAATGAGCAGTTCTTC.

This chain uses TRBV6-4 with TRBJ2-3, with 7 bases that match TRBD2. This CDR3 contains 16 residues. Trimming took 4 bases from V and 3 from J; bases not matched to a gene: 10. The germline V gene has CDR1 MRHNA and CDR2 SNTAGT. CDR3 coding DNA: TGTGCCAGCAGTGCCGGGAAACGGGGAGGGACAGATACGCAGTATTTT. It specifies CASSAGKRGGTDTQYF.

The V call is TRBV3-1 (or the pseudogene TRBV3-2), the J call TRBJ2-7, with 10 bases lining up with TRBD2. The CDR3 extends over 15 amino acids. Germline assignment: CDR1 LGHDT and CDR2 YNNKEL (reference sequence). V shed 5 bases, J shed 3 bases, and the junction held 7 bases outside the gene matches. The CDR3 coding sequence is TGTGCCAGCAGCGCTGTACTAGCGGGGAGCTACGAGCAGTACTTC. It encodes CASSAVLAGSYEQYF.

This rearrangement joins TRBV7-2 to TRBJ2-7; 8 nucleotides agree with TRBD2. CDR1 SGHTA and CDR2 FQGNSA come from the germline V gene. Losses at the gene ends were 5 bases for V and 4 bases for J; bases not matched to a gene: 13. This CDR3 region has 16 residues. The CDR3 DNA sequence: TGTGCCAGCAGCCAATCCCCAGCGGGAGCCCTTTACGAGCAGTACTTC. Translated, it gives CASSQSPAGALYEQYF.

This clone has a handful of counts. The chain carries TRBV6-5 and TRBJ2-7; 8 bases align to TRBD2. The V and J ends lost 5 bases and 4 bases, in that order; junction bases with no gene match: 4. CDR1 is MNHEY, CDR2 SVGAGI, per germline. CDR3 size: 13 residues. CDR3 sequence (DNA): TGTGCCAGCAGTCAACCGGGAGGGTACGAGCAGTACTTC. Its translation is CASSQPGGYEQYF.

The V and J genes are TRBV6-5 and TRBJ2-3; possible D gene TRBD2, 5 bases. Germline V lookup: CDR1 MNHEY, CDR2 SVGAGI. CDR3 length: 14 amino acids. Trimming left V 4 bases short and J 0 bases short, with 8 bases between. The CDR3 DNA follows: TGTGCCAGCAGTTGGACGGGAAGCACAGATACGCAGTATTTT. Translation: CASSWTGSTDTQYF.

This clone was seen only a few times. V usage is TRBV19 and J usage is TRBJ2-1, with 10 positions matching TRBD1. Germline V gene data show CDR1 as LNHDA and CDR2 as SQIVND (reference sequence). V lost 3 bases and J lost 7; bases outside the gene matches: 6. CDR3 length equals 15 residues. The CDR3 DNA is TGTGCCAGTAGTATCTCCGGGACAGGGGCGAATGAGCAGTTCTTC. Translating gives CASSISGTGANEQFF.

The chain is built from TRBV7-8 and TRBJ2-7, with a possible D match to TRBD1 (6 bases). The CDR3 length is 14 residues. The germline V and J ends were trimmed by 2 bases and 4 bases, with 12 bases remaining between them. In germline, CDR1 is SGHVS, CDR2 FQNEAQ. The CDR3 is CASSLRQESYEQYF. In DNA, the CDR3 is TGTGCCAGCAGCTTAAGACAGGAATCTTACGAGCAGTACTTC.

The chain is built from TRBV3-1 (or the pseudogene TRBV3-2) and TRBJ2-1, with 7 positions matching TRBD2. The CDR3 is 12 residues long. Unmatched junction bases numbered 5, after V lost 2 bases and J lost 13 bases. CDR1 LGHDT and CDR2 YNNKEL come from the germline V gene (reference sequence). The CDR3 region has the DNA TGTGCCAGCAGCCAAACCCGGGACTATCAGTTCTTC. This encodes CASSQTRDYQFF.

This sequence joins TRBV30 and TRBJ2-1; unclear D gene. V was trimmed by 0 bases and J by 0 bases, leaving 12 bases between them. The CDR3 runs 16 residues. Germline V gene sequence: CDR1 GTSNPN, CDR2 SVGIG (reference sequence). The CDR3 bases are TGTGCCTGGAGTGTATCGCGTCTATCCTCCTACAATGAGCAGTTCTTC. It encodes CAWSVSRLSSYNEQFF.

The V gene is TRBV12-3 or TRBV12-4, the J gene TRBJ1-1, with 9 bases fitting TRBD1. The CDR3 totals 13 residues. The ends lost 4 bases at V and 10 bases at J; junction bases unmatched: 7. This CDR3 is CASSSRGQGPAFF. DNA for the CDR3: TGTGCCAGCAGTTCTCGGGGACAGGGCCCAGCTTTCTTT.

Concerning this clone itself: A read error may produce the germline difference seen at one junction end. V usage is TRBV7-2 and J usage is TRBJ2-5; 8 bases agree with TRBD2. Germline V gene sequence: CDR1 SGHTA, CDR2 FQGNSA. This CDR3 region has 14 residues. In DNA form, the CDR3 reads TGTGCCAGCAGCCGGGGGGGAAACCACGAGACCCAGTACTTC. As protein: CASSRGGNHETQYF.

V is TRBV12-3 or TRBV12-4 and J is TRBJ2-1; D might be TRBD2 (6 bases). The CDR3 sequence is 13 residues long. The V and J ends lost 7 bases and 10 bases respectively, with 17 bases between them. This CDR3 is CASTLGGVGEQFF. The CDR3 DNA reads TGTGCCAGCACCTTAGGCGGGGTGGGAGAGCAGTTCTTC.

V usage is TRBV18 and J usage is TRBJ2-7; D perhaps matches TRBD1 (6 bases). V lost 3 bases and J lost 4, with 19 bases in between. CDR1 and CDR2 (germline): KGHSH, LQKENI. The CDR3 extends over 16 amino acids. The CDR3 spells CASSPPGALGVYEQYF. CDR3 nucleotide sequence: TGTGCCAGCTCACCCCCAGGGGCCCTAGGGGTATACGAGCAGTACTTC.

In this sample, this clone turned up a few times. The V call is TRBV4-1, the J call TRBJ2-1; 7 positions agree with TRBD2. The CDR3 covers 16 residues. CDR1 MGHRA and CDR2 YSYEKL come from the germline V gene. Losses at the gene ends were 1 base for V and 2 bases for J; bases not matched to a gene: 5. The chain's CDR3 is CASSQAREYPYNEQFF. The CDR3 DNA follows: TGCGCCAGCAGCCAAGCGCGGGAGTACCCCTACAATGAGCAGTTCTTC.

The CDR3 loop reads CASSQGDKREAFF. The CDR3 nucleotides read TGCGCCAGCAGCCAAGGGGACAAGAGAGAAGCTTTCTTT. J is TRBJ1-1 and V is TRBV4-1; D is perhaps TRBD1 (6 bases). Trimming took 1 base from V and 8 from J, leaving 11 bases between them. There are 13 residues in the CDR3. Per the germline V gene, CDR1 is MGHRA and CDR2 is YSYEKL.

The chain uses TRBV6-6 and TRBJ1-5; D unclear. In germline, CDR1 is MNHNY, CDR2 SVGAGI (reference sequence). The length of the CDR3 is 14 residues. The V end was cut by 0 bases, the J end by 15 bases, with 18 bases between. The CDR3 region has the DNA TGTGCCAGCAGTTACTCGGGCAGGATCGCAGCCCCGCATTTT. Its translation is CASSYSGRIAAPHF.

The V gene is TRBV10-1, the J gene TRBJ1-2; D perhaps matches TRBD1 (6 bases). This CDR3 comprises 14 residues. Trimming removed 0 bases from V and 3 bases from J, with 8 bases in between. Per the germline V gene, CDR1 is WNHNN and CDR2 is SYGVQD (reference sequence). The CDR3, as DNA: TGCGCCAGCAGTGAGTCTCAGGGGTACTATGGCTACACCTTC. It translates to CASSESQGYYGYTF.

The CDR3 DNA reads TGTGCCAGCAGCGTAGATATAGAGGGCTACGAGCAGTACTTC. This translates into CASSVDIEGYEQYF. The chain links TRBV9 to TRBJ2-7, with a tentative D call TRBD2 (5 bases). V lost 0 bases, J lost 3 bases, and 10 bases lay in between. The germline CDR1 and CDR2 sequences are SGDLS and YYNGEE. The CDR3 contains 14 residues.

The rearrangement links TRBV28 to TRBJ2-7; 10 nucleotides line up with TRBD2. The length of the CDR3 is 15 residues. V lost 6 bases and J lost 3; bases outside the gene matches: 8. From germline, CDR1 is MDHEN and CDR2 SYDVKM. The chain's CDR3 is CASSRRTSGNYEQYF. The CDR3 bases are TGTGCCAGCAGCCGAAGGACTAGCGGAAACTACGAGCAGTACTTC.

This chain connects TRBV9 to TRBJ2-3, with 15 bases aligning to TRBD2. The CDR3 is 18 residues long. CDR1 SGDLS and CDR2 YYNGEE come from the germline V gene. Germline trimming cut 8 bases from V and 2 bases from J; bases unmatched to any gene: 12. The DNA of the CDR3 is TGTGCCAGTCAACCGAGGGGACTAGCGGGAGGCCACACAGATACGCAGTATTTT. Its protein is CASQPRGLAGGHTDTQYF.

The genes are TRBV5-1 and TRBJ2-1, with D maybe TRBD1 (6 bases). Trimming cost V 9 bases and J 6 bases, with 22 bases left between them. The CDR3 has 15 residues. Germline V gene sequence: CDR1 SGHRS, CDR2 YFSETQ. The CDR3 region is CATGVGATNTNEQFF. The DNA of the CDR3 is TGCGCCACCGGTGTGGGGGCGACCAATACCAATGAGCAGTTCTTC.

This rearrangement joins TRBV29-1 to TRBJ1-2; TRBD1 agrees at 8 bases. CDR1 is SQVTM and CDR2 is ANQGSEA in the germline V gene. The CDR3 loop spans 13 amino acids. Trimming removed 6 bases from V and 3 bases from J; junction bases left unmatched: 6. The chain's CDR3 is CSVQGAGDYGYTF. DNA of the CDR3: TGCAGCGTCCAGGGGGCCGGCGACTATGGCTACACCTTC.

This chain uses TRBV30 with TRBJ1-1; 9 nucleotides agree with TRBD1. The trim removed 3 bases at V and 11 bases at J, leaving 16 bases unmatched. This CDR3 spans 15 amino acids. The germline V gene has CDR1 GTSNPN and CDR2 SVGIG (reference sequence). The CDR3 spells CAWRRAGQGIVRAFF. DNA for the CDR3: TGTGCCTGGAGAAGGGCTGGACAGGGGATCGTAAGGGCTTTCTTT.

J is TRBJ2-7 and V is TRBV18, with TRBD2 matching over 8 bases. The CDR3 is made up of 15 amino acids. Germline-derived CDR1 and CDR2 are KGHSH and LQKENI. J was trimmed by 1 base and V by 4 bases; bases with no gene match: 6. The CDR3 is CASSQAGDPSYEQYF. The CDR3, as DNA: TGTGCCAGCTCACAAGCGGGGGACCCATCCTACGAGCAGTACTTC.

This sequence joins TRBV11-2 and TRBJ1-1, with 8 positions matching TRBD1. The junction had 3 bases not matched to a gene; V was cut back by 5 bases and J by 1 base. In germline, CDR1 is SGHAT, CDR2 FQNNGV. The CDR3 extends over 14 amino acids. CDR3 loop: CASSLQGGNTEAFF. CDR3 nucleotides: TGTGCCAGCAGCCTACAGGGGGGGAACACTGAAGCTTTCTTT.